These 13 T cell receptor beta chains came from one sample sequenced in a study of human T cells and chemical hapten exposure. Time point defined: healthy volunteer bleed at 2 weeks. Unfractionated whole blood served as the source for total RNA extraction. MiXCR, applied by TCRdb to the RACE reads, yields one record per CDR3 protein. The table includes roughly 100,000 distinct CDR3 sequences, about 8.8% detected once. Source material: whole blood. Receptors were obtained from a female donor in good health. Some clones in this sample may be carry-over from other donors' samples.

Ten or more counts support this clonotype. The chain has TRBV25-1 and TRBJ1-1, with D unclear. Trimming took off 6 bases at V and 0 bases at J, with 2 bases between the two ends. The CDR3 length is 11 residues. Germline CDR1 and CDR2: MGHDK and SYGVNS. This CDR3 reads CASRLNTEAFF. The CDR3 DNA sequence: TGTGCCAGCAGACTGAACACTGAAGCTTTCTTT.

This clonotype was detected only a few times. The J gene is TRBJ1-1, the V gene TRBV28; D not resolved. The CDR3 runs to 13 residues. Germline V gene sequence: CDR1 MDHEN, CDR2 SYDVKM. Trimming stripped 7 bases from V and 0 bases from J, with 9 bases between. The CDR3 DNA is TGTGCCAGCACCATTCCTATGAACACTGAAGCTTTCTTT. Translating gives CASTIPMNTEAFF.

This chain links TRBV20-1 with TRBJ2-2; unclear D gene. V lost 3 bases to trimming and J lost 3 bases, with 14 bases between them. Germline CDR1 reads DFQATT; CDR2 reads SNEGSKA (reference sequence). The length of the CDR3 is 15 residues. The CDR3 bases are TGCAGTGCTAGGGCAGGCGAAACGGACACCGGGGAGCTGTTTTTT. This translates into CSARAGETDTGELFF.

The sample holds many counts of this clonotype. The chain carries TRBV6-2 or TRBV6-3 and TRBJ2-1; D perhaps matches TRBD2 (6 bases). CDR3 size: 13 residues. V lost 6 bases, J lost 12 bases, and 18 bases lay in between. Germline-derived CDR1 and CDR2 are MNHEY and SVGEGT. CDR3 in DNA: TGTGCCAGCAGACTACGGGACTTTTCGCGGCAGTTCTTC. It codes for CASRLRDFSRQFF.

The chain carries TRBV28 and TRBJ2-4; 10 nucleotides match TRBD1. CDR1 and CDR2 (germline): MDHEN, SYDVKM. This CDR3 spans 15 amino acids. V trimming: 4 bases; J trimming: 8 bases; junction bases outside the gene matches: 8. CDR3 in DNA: TGTGCCAGCAGTTCTCTGGACAGGGGGGAAGACATTCAGTACTTC. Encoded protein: CASSSLDRGEDIQYF.

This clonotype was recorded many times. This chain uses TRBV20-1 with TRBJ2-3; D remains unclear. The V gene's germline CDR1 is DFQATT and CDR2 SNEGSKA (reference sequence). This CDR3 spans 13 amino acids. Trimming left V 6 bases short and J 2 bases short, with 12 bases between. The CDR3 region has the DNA TGCAGTGCGGCTGAGTATTTCACAGATACGCAGTATTTT. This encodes CSAAEYFTDTQYF.

The CDR3: CASSQVQTNSPLHF. DNA of the CDR3: TGTGCCAGCAGCCAAGTACAAACGAATTCACCCCTCCACTTT. The chain couples TRBV3-1 to TRBJ1-6; no definite D call. Per the germline V gene, CDR1 is LGHDT and CDR2 is YNNKEL (reference sequence). CDR3 length: 14 residues. The germline V and J ends were trimmed by 1 base and 7 bases, with 8 bases remaining between them. Together with reference TRBV3-1 and TRBJ1-6, the CDR3 gives the full variable domain: DTAVSQTPKYLVTQMGNDKSIKCEQNLGHDTMYWYKQDSKKFLKIMFSYNNKELIINETVPNRFSPKSPDKAHLNLHINSLELGDSAVYFCASSQVQTNSPLHFGNGTRLTVT.

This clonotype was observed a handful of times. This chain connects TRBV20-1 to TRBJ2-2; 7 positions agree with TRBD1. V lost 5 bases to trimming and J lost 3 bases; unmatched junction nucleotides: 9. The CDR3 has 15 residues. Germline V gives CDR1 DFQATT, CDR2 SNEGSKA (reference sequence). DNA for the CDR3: TGCAGTGCTTCTCAACCCGGACAGGACACCGGGGAGCTGTTTTTT. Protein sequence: CSASQPGQDTGELFF.

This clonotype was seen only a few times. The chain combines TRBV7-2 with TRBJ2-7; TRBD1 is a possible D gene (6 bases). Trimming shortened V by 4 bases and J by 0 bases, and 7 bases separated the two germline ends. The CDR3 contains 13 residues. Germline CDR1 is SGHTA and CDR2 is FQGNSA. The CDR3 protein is CASSSRGSYEQYF. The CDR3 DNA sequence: TGTGCCAGCAGCTCCAGGGGCTCCTACGAGCAGTACTTC.

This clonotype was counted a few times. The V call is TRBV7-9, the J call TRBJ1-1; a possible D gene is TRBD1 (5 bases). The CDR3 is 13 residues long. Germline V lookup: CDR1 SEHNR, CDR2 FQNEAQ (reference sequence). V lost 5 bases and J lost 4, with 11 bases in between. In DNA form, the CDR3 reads TGTGCCAGCAGCCGGGACGGAAGCACTGAAGCTTTCTTT. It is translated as CASSRDGSTEAFF.

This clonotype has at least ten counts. The CDR3 region has the DNA TGTGCCAGCAGTCCAACGGGACTAGCGGGAGAGACCCAGTACTTC. Its protein product is CASSPTGLAGETQYF. The chain joins TRBV12-3 or TRBV12-4 to TRBJ2-5; 12 nucleotides line up with TRBD2. This CDR3 is built from 15 residues. V dropped 5 bases and J dropped 4; count of bases not matched to a gene: 5.

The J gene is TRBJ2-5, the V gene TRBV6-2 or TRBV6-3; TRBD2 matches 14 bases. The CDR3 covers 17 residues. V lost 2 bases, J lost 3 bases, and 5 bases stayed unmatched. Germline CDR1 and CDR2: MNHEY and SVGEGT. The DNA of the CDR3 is TGTGCCAGCAGTTACCATGGACTAGCGGGAGGAAAAGAGACCCAGTACTTC. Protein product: CASSYHGLAGGKETQYF.

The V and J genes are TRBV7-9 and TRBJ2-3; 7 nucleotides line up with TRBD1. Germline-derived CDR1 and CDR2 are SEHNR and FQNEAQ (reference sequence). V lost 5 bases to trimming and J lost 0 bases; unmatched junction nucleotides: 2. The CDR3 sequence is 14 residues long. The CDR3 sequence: CASSRQGSTDTQYF. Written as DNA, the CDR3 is TGTGCCAGCAGCAGACAGGGTAGCACAGATACGCAGTATTTT. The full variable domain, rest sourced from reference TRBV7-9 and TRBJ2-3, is DTGVSQNPRHKITKRGQNVTFRCDPISEHNRLYWYRQTLGQGPEFLTYFQNEAQLEKSRLLSDRFSAERPKGSFSTLEIQRTEQGDSAMYLCASSRQGSTDTQYFGPGTRLTVL.